These T cell receptor beta chains were read from a single sample in a study of T cells expressing NK-cell markers. After re-calling the 5' RACE reads, TCRdb lists one entry per CDR3 protein, DNA absent. The sample has a few hundred thousand distinct CDR3 sequences, and its top ten clones hold about 0.39%. Sequences were obtained from blood T cells: a sorted CD56 or NKG2C T cell subset, CD4+ or CD8+ T cells, or bulk PBMC T cells (not recorded which). The receptors derive from a man aged 18 to 35 in good health. CDR3s include the opening cysteine and the closing phenylalanine or tryptophan.

TRBJ1-6,TRBV7-2,CASSLEGGSPLHF
TRBJ2-5,TRBV29-1,CSVATGTSGGETQYF
TRBJ2-1,TRBV12-3/TRBV12-4,CASSFRTSGTYNEQFF
TRBJ2-5,TRBV20-1,CSTSGTSGRALPLETQYF
TRBJ1-1,TRBV6-1,CASRDQGGSTEAFF
TRBJ2-7,TRBV7-9,CASSLGAASGNYEQYF
TRBJ2-5,TRBV6-1,CASSQAYDSATQYF
TRBJ2-1,TRBV6-1,CASKSTGQGGYNEQFF
TRBJ2-7,TRBV29-1,CSVERTGHYEQYF
TRBJ2-1,TRBV29-1,CSVGLGTNEQFF
TRBJ2-3,TRBV27,CASSLSRGRGTDTQYF
TRBJ1-6,TRBV5-1,CASSSADRGGSPLHF
TRBJ2-1,TRBV7-2,CASSQSFGGNEQFF
TRBJ2-7,TRBV4-1,CASSQDSDSSYEQYF
TRBJ2-1,TRBV5-6,CASNRILAEQFF
TRBJ2-4,TRBV7-2,CASSAANIQYF
TRBJ2-5,TRBV6-1,CASSIQGGVETQYF
TRBJ1-2,TRBV29-1,CSVAGVDGYTF
TRBJ2-1,TRBV5-1,CASSLAGTVDNEQFF
TRBJ2-1,TRBV24-1,CATRTSGRGNNEQFF
TRBJ1-1,TRBV6-5,CASQTVVGTEAFF
TRBJ2-1,TRBV5-1,CASSLLKNEQFF
TRBJ1-4,TRBV29-1,CSVAGNEKLFF
TRBJ2-7,TRBV29-1,CSVDGTSGSAHEQYF
TRBJ2-2,TRBV12-3/TRBV12-4,CASSFVLGQANTGELFF
TRBJ2-1,TRBV20-1,CSEVSVGRAREQFF
TRBJ2-1,TRBV7-2,CASSFDPHYNEQFF
TRBJ2-5,TRBV3-1,CASNTAVNQETQYF
TRBJ2-2,TRBV5-5,CASSIHTGNTGELFF
TRBJ2-3,TRBV20-1,CSARRDREDTQYF
TRBJ2-7,TRBV29-1,CSGRQGASDEQYF
TRBJ2-3,TRBV7-2,CASSSPVTQYF
TRBJ2-7,TRBV29-1,CSVEARQRGTGEQYF
TRBJ1-2,TRBV29-1,CSVEGDRRNYGYTF
TRBJ2-7,TRBV5-4,CASSLLRGPYEQYF
TRBJ2-1,TRBV4-1,CASSQGRLVPTYNEQFF
TRBJ2-3,TRBV11-2,CATNPQTPGITDTQYF
TRBJ2-3,TRBV20-1,CSALQTSTQYF
TRBJ2-7,TRBV12-3/TRBV12-4,CASSRDSSPAYEQYF